This entry lists 3 T cell receptor beta chains sequenced from one sample in a study of T cell changes during pregnancy in multiple sclerosis. TCRdb's copy holds only in-frame clones and misses some; the assay was immunoSEQ multiplex PCR. This table has about 74,000 clones, more than 85% appearing once. The sequencing used peripheral blood, collected before pregnancy. These receptors all come from a female donor with multiple sclerosis, enrolled in a pregnancy study.

The V call is TRBV5-5, the J call TRBJ1-5, with D perhaps matching TRBD1 (5 bases). The CDR3 totals 15 residues. V lost 4 bases, J lost 2 bases, and 13 bases lay in between. Germline V gene data show CDR1 as SGHKS and CDR2 as YYEKEE (reference sequence). Here the CDR3 reads CASSLSGLGNQPQHF. DNA of the CDR3: TGTGCCAGCAGCCTATCAGGGTTGGGCAATCAGCCCCAGCATTTT.

The chain has TRBV5-1 and TRBJ1-1; maybe TRBD1 (5 bases). This CDR3 spans 12 amino acids. V lost 4 bases to trimming and J lost 3 bases, with 7 bases between them. Germline lookup yields CDR1 SGHRS and CDR2 YFSETQ. CDR3 nucleotides: TGCGCCAGCAGCCAAGGGGACACTGAAGCTTTCTTT. Translated: CASSQGDTEAFF.

This sequence joins TRBV19 and TRBJ1-5; 7 bases align to TRBD1. The V and J ends lost 4 bases and 4 bases, in that order; junction bases with no gene match: 10. CDR3 length: 16 amino acids. CDR1 is LNHDA and CDR2 is SQIVND in the germline V gene (reference sequence). In nucleotides, the CDR3 is TGTGCCAGTAGTAAGGGTGAGACAGGGAGAAATCAGCCCCAGCATTTT. Translation: CASSKGETGRNQPQHF.